The 17 T cell receptor beta chains reported below all come from one sample, sequenced in a study of vaccination and CD4 T cells after COVID-19. These receptors lack a known antigen. This sample's treatment: roughly 10-day PBMC culture with coronavirus spike peptide pools or control peptides (ViraFEST assay). The Oncomine TCR Beta short-read assay was what sequenced the DNA obtained from cultured CD4+ T cells. MiXCR was run by TCRdb on the PCR reads, yielding one entry per CDR3 protein. This sample has more than 15,000 distinct CDR3 sequences, with approximately 47% found just once. The sequencing here drew on CD4+ T cells from blood, cultured in vitro, taken before SARS-CoV-2 vaccination. These receptor sequences come from a human donor who received a COVID-19 vaccine.

This sequence joins TRBV12-3 or TRBV12-4 and TRBJ2-7; 7 bases are shared with TRBD1. V shed 4 bases, J shed 0 bases, and the junction held 9 bases outside the gene matches. This CDR3 contains 16 residues. CDR3 DNA: TGTGCCAGCAGTTCAGCCCCTACAGGGGACTCCTACGAGCAGTACTTC. It codes for CASSSAPTGDSYEQYF.

The chain carries TRBV4-2 and TRBJ2-2, with 9 nucleotides matching TRBD2. The V gene's germline CDR1 is LGHNA and CDR2 YNFKEQ. The CDR3 has 17 amino acids. The J segment lost 5 bases and the V segment lost 4 bases, leaving 11 bases of the junction unmatched. For the CDR3, the DNA is TGTGCCAGCAGCCGAGTAGATGCTAGCGGGGCGACCGGGGAGCTGTTTTTT. It encodes CASSRVDASGATGELFF.

The rearrangement joins TRBV4-1 to TRBJ2-7; D is perhaps TRBD1 (6 bases). This CDR3 comprises 15 residues. The V and J ends lost 8 bases and 3 bases respectively, with 20 bases between them. Germline V gene lookup returns CDR1 MGHRA and CDR2 YSYEKL. The CDR3 DNA sequence: TGCGCCAGCGCGCTCCGTGACAGGCCAGACTACGAGCAGTACTTC. Translated, it gives CASALRDRPDYEQYF.

The V and J genes are TRBV12-3 or TRBV12-4 and TRBJ1-1; D uncertain. This CDR3 has 14 residues. Trimming removed 7 bases from V and 1 base from J, with 13 bases in between. As DNA, the CDR3 is TGTGCCAGCACTCTCCGTCGGGGGAACACTGAAGCTTTCTTT. It codes for CASTLRRGNTEAFF.

The chain links TRBV7-2 to TRBJ2-5, with D hard to call. The CDR3 totals 13 residues. The germline CDR1 and CDR2 sequences are SGHTA and FQGNSA. V dropped 8 bases and J dropped 1 base, with 11 bases sitting between them. As DNA, the CDR3 is TGTGCCAGCCTTAACAACATCCAAGAGACCCAGTACTTC. Translation gives CASLNNIQETQYF. The whole variable domain, filled in from reference TRBV7-2 and TRBJ2-5, reads GAGVSQSPSNKVTEKGKDVELRCDPISGHTALYWYRQSLGQGLEFLIYFQGNSAPDKSGLPSDRFSAERTGGSVSTLTIQRTQQEDSAVYLCASLNNIQETQYFGPGTRLLVL.

The rearrangement links TRBV5-1 to TRBJ2-5, with D possibly matching TRBD2 (6 bases). CDR1 and CDR2 (germline): SGHRS, YFSETQ. The CDR3 length is 13 residues. V dropped 1 base and J dropped 5 bases, with 9 bases sitting between them. The CDR3, as DNA: TGCGCCAGCAGCTTGACTAGCAGGGAGACCCAGTACTTC. Residues: CASSLTSRETQYF.

V and J are TRBV12-3 or TRBV12-4 and TRBJ1-1; D might be TRBD1 (6 bases). The ends were cut back, 5 bases at V and 5 bases at J, with 12 bases in the middle. The CDR3 loop spans 13 amino acids. Written as DNA, the CDR3 is TGTGCCAGCAGTAAACAGGGAGGGACTGAAGCTTTCTTT. Amino acids: CASSKQGGTEAFF.

This clonotype appeared a single time. The chain carries TRBV6-4 and TRBJ1-1; a weak D match, TRBD1 (5 bases). The CDR3 is made up of 14 amino acids. CDR1 is MRHNA, CDR2 SNTAGT, per germline. Trimming shortened V by 0 bases and J by 11 bases, and 16 bases separated the two germline ends. The CDR3 protein is CASSDSGGAERAFF. The CDR3 DNA reads TGTGCCAGCAGTGACTCCGGCGGGGCTGAGAGGGCTTTCTTT.

This clonotype was seen a handful of times. V gene TRBV24-1 combines with J gene TRBJ2-2; 9 nucleotides agree with TRBD2. After removal of 3 bases from V and 4 bases from J, the junction contained 8 bases not matched to a gene. The germline CDR1 and CDR2 sequences are KGHDR and SFDVKD. The CDR3 loop spans 17 amino acids. CDR3 coding DNA: TGTGCCACCAGTGATATCCAAGTAGCGGGGGTCACCGGGGAGCTGTTTTTT. Its protein product is CATSDIQVAGVTGELFF.

V is TRBV19 and J is TRBJ2-3, with D unresolved. The ends were cut back, 5 bases at V and 5 bases at J, with 17 bases in the middle. The germline gives CDR1 LNHDA, CDR2 SQIVND (reference sequence). This CDR3 has 15 residues. This CDR3 is CASSFRSRVEDTQYF. The CDR3 nucleotides read TGTGCCAGTAGTTTCAGGTCCCGGGTGGAAGATACGCAGTATTTT.

CDR3 DNA sequence: TGTGCCAGCAGCTTAGGTCCCACTGGGGATACGCAGTATTTT. It codes for CASSLGPTGDTQYF. The rearrangement uses TRBV7-3 and TRBJ2-3; the D is unclear. The CDR3 is 14 residues long. V was clipped by 2 bases and J by 6 bases, with 12 bases between them. Germline V gives CDR1 SGHTA, CDR2 FQGTGA.

V and J are TRBV12-3 or TRBV12-4 and TRBJ2-5; D remains unclear. This CDR3 has 14 amino acids. V gave up 4 bases and J gave up 4 bases, with 13 bases separating them. The chain's CDR3 is CASSSPIVTETQYF. CDR3 bases: TGTGCCAGCAGTTCCCCTATAGTGACAGAGACCCAGTACTTC.

J is TRBJ1-6 and V is TRBV5-6; 10 bases are shared with TRBD1. V dropped 4 bases and J dropped 8; count of bases not matched to a gene: 6. Germline V lookup: CDR1 SGHDT, CDR2 YYEEEE. There are 15 residues in the CDR3. CDR3 in DNA: TGTGCCAGCAGCGCGGGACAGGGGCAGGATTCACCCCTCCACTTT. This codes for CASSAGQGQDSPLHF.

This CDR3 reads CSGERGGTDTQYF. Written as DNA, the CDR3 is TGCAGTGGGGAGCGGGGGGGCACAGATACGCAGTATTTT. This sequence joins TRBV20-1 and TRBJ2-3, with TRBD2 matching 9 bases. Germline loops: CDR1 DFQATT, CDR2 SNEGSKA (reference sequence). V shed 7 bases, J shed 1 base, and the junction held 3 bases outside the gene matches. The CDR3 is made up of 13 amino acids.

The rearrangement uses TRBV12-3 or TRBV12-4 and TRBJ1-2, with D hard to call. Trimming shortened V by 1 base and J by 4 bases, and 4 bases separated the two germline ends. This CDR3 is 12 amino acids long. The CDR3 nucleotides are TGTGCCAGCAGTTTAGACTCCTATGGCTACACCTTC. Protein: CASSLDSYGYTF.

This clonotype showed up just once. The rearrangement joins TRBV4-1 to TRBJ1-4; TRBD1 might be the D (5 bases). CDR1 is MGHRA and CDR2 is YSYEKL in the germline V gene. Trimming took 3 bases from V and 3 from J, leaving 17 bases between them. The CDR3 extends over 17 amino acids. The CDR3 nucleotides read TGCGCCAGCAGCCAGAGGTGGACACGGGGCCCTAATGAAAAACTGTTTTTT. It is translated as CASSQRWTRGPNEKLFF.

This clonotype was picked up a small number of times. The chain links TRBV5-4 to TRBJ2-1; either TRBD1 or TRBD2 may fit D (5 bases each). Trimming pared 4 bases from V and 2 bases from J, leaving 10 bases between. This CDR3 spans 14 amino acids. From germline, CDR1 is SGHNT and CDR2 YYREEE (reference sequence). The DNA of the CDR3 is TGTGCCAGCAGCCCCCGGGACGCCTACAATGAGCAGTTCTTC. As protein: CASSPRDAYNEQFF.